Shown below are 5 T cell receptor beta chains from a single sample sequenced in a study of technical replicates of blood from several donors. Data came from immunoSEQ multiplex PCR; TCRdb stores just in-frame clones and leaves some out. The sample consists of around 72,000 clones, roughly nine tenths of them appearing once. Material for sequencing was PBMCs. These receptors were taken from a human donor in good health. Some clones in this sample may be carry-over from other donors' samples.

The J gene is TRBJ2-7, the V gene TRBV7-6; tentatively, D is TRBD2 (6 bases). This CDR3 has 14 residues. The V gene lost 11 bases and the J gene lost 0 bases, with 17 bases spanning the gap. Germline V gene sequence: CDR1 SGHVS, CDR2 FNYEAQ. The CDR3 region is CAWGELVPSYEQYF. CDR3 bases: TGTGCCTGGGGGGAGCTCGTCCCCTCCTACGAGCAGTACTTC.

The chain links TRBV27 to TRBJ1-6; TRBD1 matches 8 bases. The CDR3 has 16 residues. J was trimmed by 8 bases and V by 2 bases; bases with no gene match: 8. The V gene's germline CDR1 is MNHEY and CDR2 SMNVEV (reference sequence). The CDR3 sequence: CASSLGQGRVDSPLHF. The CDR3, as DNA: TGTGCCAGCAGTTTAGGACAGGGCAGGGTCGATTCACCCCTCCACTTT.

This CDR3 is CASSMTGNEQFF. The CDR3 coding sequence is TGTGCCAGTAGTATGACGGGGAATGAGCAGTTCTTC. The chain couples TRBV19 to TRBJ2-1; weak D call: TRBD2 (5 bases). CDR3 length: 12 amino acids. CDR1 is LNHDA, CDR2 SQIVND, per germline (reference sequence). V gave up 3 bases and J gave up 7 bases, with 7 bases separating them.

The chain recombines TRBV5-1 with TRBJ1-2, with 9 positions matching TRBD1. This CDR3 comprises 13 residues. Germline V gene lookup returns CDR1 SGHRS and CDR2 YFSETQ. Trimming took 5 bases from V and 8 from J; bases not matched to a gene: 7. The CDR3 loop reads CASRGGTGHGYTF. The CDR3, as DNA: TGCGCCAGCAGGGGGGGGACAGGGCACGGCTACACCTTC. The whole variable domain, remainder taken from reference TRBV5-1 and TRBJ1-2, is KAGVTQTPRYLIKTRGQQVTLSCSPISGHRSVSWYQQTPGQGLQFLFEYFSETQRNKGNFPGRFSGRQFSNSRSEMNVSTLELGDSALYLCASRGGTGHGYTFGSGTRLTVV.

With respect to this clone: This specimen includes other DNA sequences encoding the same CDR3. The CDR3 region is CASSQTPTGDQPQHF. The CDR3 DNA sequence: TGTGCCAGCAGCCAGACTCCCACAGGGGATCAGCCCCAGCATTTT. This rearrangement joins TRBV4-2 to TRBJ1-5; the match to TRBD1 covers 7 bases. The CDR3 consists of 15 residues. Germline loops: CDR1 LGHNA, CDR2 YNFKEQ. The J segment lost 5 bases and the V segment lost 3 bases, leaving 7 bases of the junction unmatched.